This passage covers 7 T cell receptor beta chains from one sample sequenced in a study of blood T cell repertoires in COVID-19. Libraries were prepared by immunoSEQ multiplex PCR; TCRdb keeps only in-frame clonotypes and omits some of them. The table includes about 180,000 clones, roughly 85% detected once. The sample was PBMCs or T cells enriched from blood (not recorded which). Receptors originate from a woman younger than 35 who had recovered from COVID-19.

This chain connects TRBV6-5 to TRBJ2-7, with TRBD1 matching 9 bases. Germline V lookup: CDR1 MNHEY, CDR2 SVGAGI. The trim removed 6 bases at V and 6 bases at J, leaving 12 bases unmatched. The CDR3 runs 15 residues. For the CDR3, the DNA is TGTGCCAGCAGCGGAGGCTCGGGACAGGGTTCCGAGCAGTACTTC. Translating it yields CASSGGSGQGSEQYF.

This chain joins TRBV18 and TRBJ1-1; D unclear. Germline-derived CDR1 and CDR2 are KGHSH and LQKENI. The ends were cut back, 4 bases at V and 1 base at J, with 13 bases in the middle. The CDR3 has 15 residues. The CDR3 region is CASSHSAAENTEAFF. Written as DNA, the CDR3 is TGTGCCAGCTCACACTCGGCGGCGGAGAACACTGAAGCTTTCTTT.

The V and J genes are TRBV30 and TRBJ2-1; a weak D match, TRBD2 (5 bases). Per germline, CDR1 GTSNPN and CDR2 SVGIG (reference sequence). Trimming cost V 3 bases and J 7 bases, with 22 bases left between them. The CDR3 loop spans 16 amino acids. In DNA form, the CDR3 reads TGTGCCTGGAGCCCTGGGAGTGCGGTTGGAGAAAATGAGCAGTTCTTC. Translation: CAWSPGSAVGENEQFF.

V and J are TRBV29-1 and TRBJ2-1, with a tentative D call TRBD1 (6 bases). The CDR3 spans 15 residues. Trimming took off 4 bases at V and 2 bases at J, with 15 bases between the two ends. Germline V gives CDR1 SQVTM, CDR2 ANQGSEA. CDR3 sequence reads: CSVVGTGPTYNEQFF. In nucleotides, the CDR3 is TGCAGCGTTGTTGGAACAGGGCCTACCTACAATGAGCAGTTCTTC.

This rearrangement joins TRBV5-1 to TRBJ1-2; 7 positions match TRBD1. V lost 4 bases to trimming and J lost 6 bases; unmatched junction nucleotides: 12. Germline V gene data show CDR1 as SGHRS and CDR2 as YFSETQ. This CDR3 region has 15 residues. CDR3 loop: CASSPKWGQFDGYTF. As DNA, the CDR3 is TGCGCCAGCAGCCCCAAATGGGGACAGTTCGATGGCTACACCTTC.

V gene TRBV2 combines with J gene TRBJ1-1; possibly TRBD1 for D (5 bases). Trimming cost V 0 bases and J 2 bases, with 16 bases left between them. Germline values: CDR1 SNHLY, CDR2 FYNNEI. This CDR3 is 17 amino acids long. Here the CDR3 reads CASSEAGGFSINTEAFF. As DNA, the CDR3 is TGTGCCAGCAGTGAAGCCGGGGGTTTCTCGATAAACACTGAAGCTTTCTTT.

The chain carries TRBV6-2 or TRBV6-3 and TRBJ2-7; D may be TRBD1 (5 bases). Germline lookup yields CDR1 MNHEY and CDR2 SVGEGT. V lost 0 bases, J lost 0 bases, and 12 bases lay in between. The CDR3 runs 16 residues. CDR3 bases: TGTGCCAGCAGTTACTCTAGGGGAAAGGCCTCCTACGAGCAGTACTTC. As protein: CASSYSRGKASYEQYF.